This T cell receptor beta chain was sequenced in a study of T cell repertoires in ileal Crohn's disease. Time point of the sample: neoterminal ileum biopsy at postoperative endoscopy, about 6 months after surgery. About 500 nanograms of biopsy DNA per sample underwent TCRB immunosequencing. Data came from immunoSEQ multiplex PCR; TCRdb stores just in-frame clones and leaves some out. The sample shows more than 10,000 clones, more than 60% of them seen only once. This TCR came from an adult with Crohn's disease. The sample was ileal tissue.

The CDR3, as DNA: TGTGCCAGCAGTTGGGAGAGAGGAGCTAACTATGGCTACACCTTC. This translates into CASSWERGANYGYTF. The rearrangement joins TRBV6-1 to TRBJ1-2; no definite D call. Germline loops: CDR1 MNHNS, CDR2 SASEGT. The length of the CDR3 is 15 residues. V was pared by 5 bases and J by 0 bases, with 13 bases between.